Sequencing of this T cell receptor (beta chain) was carried out in a study of T cells in women clearing cervical HPV infection. Turning to this clone: The read gets to within 3 residues of the CDR3 end, and the germline J gene fills in the rest.

Data came from immunoSEQ multiplex PCR; TCRdb stores just in-frame clones and leaves some out. The listing contains tens of thousands of clones. Germline V gene lookup returns CDR1 DFQATT and CDR2 SNEGSKA (reference sequence). V lost 3 bases and J lost 5, with 11 bases in between. There are 13 residues in the CDR3. V is TRBV20-1 and J is TRBJ2-1, with D hard to call. This clonotype was obtained from a woman aged 18 to 75 with a cervical HPV16 infection that either progressed to CIN3+ or cleared (not recorded which). The source material was blood buffy coat. Incomplete CDR3 DNA: TGCAGTGCTAGGGGCTGGAAGAACAATGAG. Its translation is CSARGWKNNE. The complete CDR3 protein is CSARGWKNNEQFF.